This record covers a single T cell receptor (beta chain). What it binds is not known. The CDR3 is made up of 14 amino acids. Germline V lookup: CDR1 SGHKS, CDR2 YYEKEE (reference sequence). V was clipped by 0 bases and J by 2 bases; unmatched bases: 2. This entry belongs to a study of cytomegalovirus exposure and HLA in healthy donors. Turning to the study itself: Drawn from HLA-typed donors, tens of millions of unique TCRs were held in an early data release. Genotyping showed around 80% of approximately 430 donors falling in the Caucasian-associated ancestry cluster.

General study findings and limits: Common viral pathogens seemed, in a later analysis, to connect with several of the most significant clusters.

PCR involved 60 Vbeta and 13 Jbeta primers. Original methodology: In a later analysis, 8.5 million to 14 million of 75 million to 85 million unique beta chains occurred in at least two donors. The data were produced by immunoSEQ multiplex PCR, yet TCRdb's version contains in-frame clones alone and is incomplete. The V and J calls and clone size come from that table; D and trimming were worked out from the DNA. The data contain 90,000 to 120,000 clones, 77% of them singletons. Specimen: PBMCs. This sequence joins TRBV5-5 and TRBJ2-7; TRBD2 matches at 7 bases. The clonotype comes from a male donor in good health and CMV-seronegative. CDR3 residues: CASSLAGGTYEQYF. CDR3 nucleotide sequence: TGTGCCAGCAGCTTGGCGGGGGGAACCTACGAGCAGTACTTC.